What follows is one T cell receptor beta chain and its context. Its antigen is not identified. V dropped 1 base and J dropped 0; count of bases not matched to a gene: 12. CDR1 and CDR2 (germline): MNHEY, SVGEGT. This CDR3 is 19 amino acids long. TCRdb passed the reads through MiXCR, listing each CDR3 protein once. The data show about 900,000 distinct CDR3 sequences, 30% to 40% seen once. This specimen comes from a study of T cell repertoires in cytomegalovirus infection. About the research overall: The authors relied on CMV epitopes, both recently identified HLA-C-restricted and well-studied HLA-B-restricted. Both CMV infection and a matching HLA type were indicated by public TCR beta signatures. Study-wide findings and caveats: HLA-C-restricted, CMV-specific TCR beta clonotypes were dominant ex vivo.

The specimen comprised cultured CD8+ T cells from PBMCs, sampled from culture after CMV antigen stimulation. The chain has TRBV6-2 or TRBV6-3 and TRBJ2-1; TRBD2 matches at 7 bases. The receptor's source is a human donor in good health (CMV status not recorded). Some clones in this sample may be carry-over from other donors' samples. In DNA, the CDR3 is TGTGCCAGCAGTTACTTGGTGGGGGGGTCCCCTAGCTCCTACAATGAGCAGTTCTTC. Translated: CASSYLVGGSPSSYNEQFF.